This T cell receptor beta chain originates from a study of neurological immune-mediated disorders. A remark on this clonotype: Its antigen remains unidentified. Mismatch with germline at one junction end may stem from a read error.

Study-level points and caveats: Multiple sclerosis patients had less TCR clonal expansion than even healthy controls, unlike HTLV-1-associated myelopathy.

Serving as healthy controls were blood bank volunteers based in Maryland, USA. 2 million PBMCs stored at -80 C were the source of the unsorted libraries. Synthesis of cDNA was carried out by template-switch 5'RACE. The reaction used 10-nucleotide random UMIs. TCRdb reprocessed the 5' RACE reads with MiXCR, giving one entry per CDR3 protein. Of about 51,000 distinct CDR3 sequences listed, approximately 15% are singletons. The sequencing input was PBMCs. The clonotype was recovered from a man aged 60 to 69 in good health.

The CDR3 nucleotides read TGTGCCGGCAGCCAAGGCTGCAGGGGTTACGAGCAGTACTTC. It specifies CAGSQGCRGYEQYF. The J gene is TRBJ2-7, the V gene TRBV4-2; possibly TRBD1 for D (6 bases). The CDR3 is made up of 14 amino acids. CDR1 and CDR2 (germline): LGHNA, YNFKEQ.